This T cell receptor beta chain was sequenced during a study of cytomegalovirus exposure and HLA in healthy donors. General observations from the study: Reported performance of the classifier showed diagnosis of cytomegalovirus status with high specificity and sensitivity.

The CDR3 runs to 16 residues. Germline CDR1 reads SEHNR; CDR2 reads FQNEAQ (reference sequence). Trimming shortened V by 1 base and J by 5 bases, and 16 bases separated the two germline ends. Here immunoSEQ multiplex PCR was the method, and the copy in TCRdb shows in-frame clones only, minus some. The sample has fewer than 70,000 clones; 75% to 95% are singletons. To note about this clone: The target antigen is unknown.

The donors were in the roughly 130-subject validation cohort, distinct from the roughly 670-subject first cohort. The receptor comes from a young man in good health and CMV-seronegative. Source material: PBMCs. J is TRBJ2-3 and V is TRBV7-9, with a tentative D call TRBD2 (5 bases). The CDR3 reads CASSLVRGSSGDTQYF. CDR3 DNA: TGTGCCAGCAGCTTAGTCCGAGGAAGCAGCGGAGATACGCAGTATTTT.